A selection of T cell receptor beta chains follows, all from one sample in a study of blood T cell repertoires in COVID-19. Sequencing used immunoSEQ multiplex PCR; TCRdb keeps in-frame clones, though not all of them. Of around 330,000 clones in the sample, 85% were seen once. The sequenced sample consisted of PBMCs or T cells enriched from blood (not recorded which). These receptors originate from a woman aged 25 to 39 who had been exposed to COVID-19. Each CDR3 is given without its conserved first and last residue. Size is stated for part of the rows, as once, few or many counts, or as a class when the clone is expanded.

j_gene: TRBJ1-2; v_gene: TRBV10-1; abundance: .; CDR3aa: ASRQRPLPRPGGYT
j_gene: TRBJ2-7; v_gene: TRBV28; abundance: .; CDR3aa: ASRGGTSGSEQY
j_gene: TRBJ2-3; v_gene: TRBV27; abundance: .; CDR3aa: ASSFEGGLGTDTQY
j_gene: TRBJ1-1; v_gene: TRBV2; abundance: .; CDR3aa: ASRTDGQLEFEAF
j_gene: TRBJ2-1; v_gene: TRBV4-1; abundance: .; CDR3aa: ASSQGRSSANEQF
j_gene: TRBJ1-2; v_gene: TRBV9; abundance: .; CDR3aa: ASSPQTREGGYT
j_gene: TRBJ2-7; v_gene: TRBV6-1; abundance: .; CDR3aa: ASRETSGKRLYEQY
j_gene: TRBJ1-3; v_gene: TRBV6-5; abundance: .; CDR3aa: ASSLRAGGNTIY
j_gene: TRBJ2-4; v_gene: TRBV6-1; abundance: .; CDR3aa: ASSEYGGAAKNIQY
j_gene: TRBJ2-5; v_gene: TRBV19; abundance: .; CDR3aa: ASSQGFGETQY
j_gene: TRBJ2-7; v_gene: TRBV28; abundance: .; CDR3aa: ATSPGDSGFYEQY
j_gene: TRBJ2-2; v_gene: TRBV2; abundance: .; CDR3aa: ASFEGHHARELF
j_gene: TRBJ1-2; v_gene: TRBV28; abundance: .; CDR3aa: ASKPTGGGYT
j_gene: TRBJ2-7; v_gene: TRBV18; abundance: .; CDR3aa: ASSPPGASYEQY
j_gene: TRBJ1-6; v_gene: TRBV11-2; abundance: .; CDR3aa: ASSPGAGHSSYNSPLH
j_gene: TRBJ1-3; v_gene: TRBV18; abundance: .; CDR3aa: ASSPEGASGNTIY
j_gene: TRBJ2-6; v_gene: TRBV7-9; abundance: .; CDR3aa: ASSSQGPGANVLT
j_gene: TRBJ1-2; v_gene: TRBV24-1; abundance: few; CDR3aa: ATSLAPDNGYT
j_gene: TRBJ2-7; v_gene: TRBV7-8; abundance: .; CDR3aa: ASSEPLRTGSHEQY
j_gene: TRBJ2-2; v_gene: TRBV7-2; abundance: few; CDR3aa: ASSHEGAGELF
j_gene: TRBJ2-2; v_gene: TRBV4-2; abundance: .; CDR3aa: ASSEAHGSHLSNTGELF
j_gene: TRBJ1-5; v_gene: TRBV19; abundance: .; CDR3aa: ASSIGAGIGQPQH
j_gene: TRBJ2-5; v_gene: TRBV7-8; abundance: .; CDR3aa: ASSLAGSTVLETQY
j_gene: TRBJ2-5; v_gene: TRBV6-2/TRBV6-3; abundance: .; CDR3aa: ASSYSSNQETQY
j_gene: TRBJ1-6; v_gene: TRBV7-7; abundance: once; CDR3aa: ASSLTKDREWDNSPLH
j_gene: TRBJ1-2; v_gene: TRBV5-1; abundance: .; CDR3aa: ASSLSTGLSNYGYT
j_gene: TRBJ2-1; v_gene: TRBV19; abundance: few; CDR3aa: ASSLRGDEQF